Listed below are T cell receptor beta chains from one sample, sequenced in a study of T cell changes during pregnancy in multiple sclerosis. Generated by immunoSEQ multiplex PCR, the TCRdb table keeps only in-frame clones and is missing some. The data show roughly 40,000 clones, 80% to 85% seen once. This specimen consisted of CD4+ T cells from peripheral blood mononuclear cells, obtained before pregnancy. Every receptor here comes from a female donor with multiple sclerosis, enrolled in a pregnancy study. Each CDR3 is given with its conserved first and last residue. Fields, in order: V gene, D gene, CDR3 protein. The D gene is left open where the match is weak.

v_gene: TRBV9
d_gene: TRBD1
CDR3aa: CASSPRSKPGTGFQETQYF

v_gene: TRBV13
d_gene: TRBD2
CDR3aa: CASSHETPGLAGGGTGELFF

v_gene: TRBV5-6
d_gene: -
CDR3aa: CASSLNYEQYF

v_gene: TRBV6-5
d_gene: -
CDR3aa: CASSSPYSGNTIYF

v_gene: TRBV5-6
d_gene: TRBD2
CDR3aa: CASSLVTGGSETQYF

v_gene: TRBV6-5
d_gene: TRBD1
CDR3aa: CASSSTGTGDYGYTF

v_gene: TRBV6-6
d_gene: -
CDR3aa: CASSGEWGNQPQHF

v_gene: TRBV6-1
d_gene: TRBD1
CDR3aa: CASSEGSGGYGYTF

v_gene: TRBV18
d_gene: TRBD1
CDR3aa: CASSPAPQGEPVSTF

v_gene: TRBV5-1
d_gene: TRBD1
CDR3aa: CASMRGLTDTQYF

v_gene: TRBV19
d_gene: -
CDR3aa: CASSIVGGDQPQHF

v_gene: TRBV5-4
d_gene: TRBD1
CDR3aa: CASSGQGSSGNTIYF

v_gene: TRBV7-9
d_gene: -
CDR3aa: CASSDQQVTEQYF

v_gene: TRBV30
d_gene: -
CDR3aa: CAWRSKTQYF

v_gene: TRBV5-4
d_gene: -
CDR3aa: CASSFGGGADTQYF

v_gene: TRBV19
d_gene: TRBD2
CDR3aa: CASSFRLAIGETQYF

v_gene: TRBV19
d_gene: -
CDR3aa: CASSRAGMNTEAFF

v_gene: TRBV4-2
d_gene: TRBD2
CDR3aa: CASSQGGGRTDEETQYF

v_gene: TRBV6-6
d_gene: -
CDR3aa: CASSPGAYEQYF

v_gene: TRBV7-9
d_gene: TRBD1
CDR3aa: CASSSGTGTRTQYF

v_gene: TRBV7-6
d_gene: -
CDR3aa: CASSFTGTDTQYF

v_gene: TRBV29-1
d_gene: -
CDR3aa: CSVHAQGNEQYF

v_gene: TRBV5-4
d_gene: -
CDR3aa: CASSQDVLASAPQYF